This TCR beta chain was obtained from a study of identifying expanded T cells in peripheral blood (dated by TCRdb to the late 2010s). Regarding the research as a whole: Technical replicates were generated by sequencing separate aliquots of the same genomic DNA pool, with four replicates compared pairwise. General study outcomes and caveats: The binomial model flagged around 1.3 differentially abundant clones between technical replicates, compared with about 16 over roughly 2 weeks and 19 over around four weeks. Both the number of clones called differentially abundant and the false-positive rate were significantly reduced by the beta-binomial model across all healthy-donor time intervals. The authors expected that biological variance in healthy repertoires might rise further over much longer intervals, such as months to years. For all healthy donors, the variance in clone template counts between approximately 2-week samples rose significantly as total template count increased.

No immune events such as infections were documented for the healthy donors during the collection period. To calibrate time-dependent variance in a beta-binomial model of T-cell clone differential abundance, blood repertoires from healthy donors were used as a training cohort. There were roughly 10 healthy donors in the training cohort, of whom 3 were female and 7 were male. Donor ages ranged from about 29 to 70 years, with an average of approximately 43 years. Obtained from a commercial supplier, whole blood was collected from each healthy donor at three time points set two to three weeks apart. For immunosequencing, genomic DNA was extracted from unsorted whole blood. The immunoSEQ Assay, which uses bias-controlled multiplex PCR amplification of genomic DNA, was used to profile TCRbeta CDR3 regions. The original methods were these. The absolute abundance of each unique TCRbeta CDR3 region was quantified after sequences were collapsed and filtered. Two models were used to test differential abundance: a binomial model (Fisher-equivalent) and a beta-binomial model that adds time-dependent variance fitted from healthy donors. Clones with fewer than 5 combined templates were excluded, and clones with Benjamini-Hochberg FDR below 0.01 were called differentially abundant. Beta-binomial variance was modeled as a function of total template count across the two samples using the form v = (b*log(k)+a)^2. In TCRdb, the immuneACCESS table is reduced to in-frame sequences with V and J assigned. These tables do not hold every clone; where another copy was compared, an unresolved V gene accounts for under half, and the others remain unexplained. V, J and clone size reflect that table, while D and trimming were determined from the DNA. The sample table contains about 110,000 clones; only one count was recorded for around 89% of them. Over 15% of the sample lies in the top ten.

Trimming at the junction amounts to 5 bases on V and 8 bases on J, and the germline ends lie 9 bases apart. Sequences SGHVS (CDR1) and FNYEAQ (CDR2) are obtained from the germline V gene. The CDR3 has 11 amino acids, counting the end cysteine and phenylalanine. The kept DNA is CDR3 alone, 33 bases in frame from the first base. In regard to this clone: What antigen it recognizes has not been identified. Within one base of it there is no much larger clone, and no base qualities were kept.

The chain uses TRBV7-6 and TRBJ1-1, with no confidently assigned D gene. Source material: blood. This TCR derives from a person between 18 and 69 years old in good health. The DNA sequence is as follows: TGTGCCAGCAGCGTCGACGGAGAAGCTTTCTTT. Translation gives CASSVDGEAFF.